These T cell receptor beta chains were read from a single sample in a study of early T cells in non-severe SARS-CoV-2 infection. TCRdb reanalysed the 5' RACE reads using MiXCR and keeps one entry per CDR3 protein. The sample lists fewer than 120,000 distinct CDR3 sequences, approximately 12% seen once, with approximately 4% in the top ten. This material consisted of whole blood, taken at baseline. These receptors all come from an adult who was a healthcare worker with PCR-confirmed SARS-CoV-2 infection or an uninfected control (not recorded which). The CDR3 runs from the conserved cysteine through the conserved F or W. Fields, in order: J gene, V gene, D gene, clone size, CDR3 DNA, CDR3 protein. The D gene is left open where the match is weak. Size values are once, few and many counts, or a class for expanded clones, and some rows have none.

J gene: TRBJ2-3
V gene: TRBV5-4
D gene: TRBD1
clone size: few
CDR3 DNA: TGTGCCAGCAGCCCTGACAGGGTCCCAGATACGCAGTATTTT
CDR3 protein: CASSPDRVPDTQYF

J gene: TRBJ2-6
V gene: TRBV5-1
D gene: TRBD2
clone size: few
CDR3 DNA: TGCGCCAGCAGCTTGGACAGGCTAGCGGGCTCTGGGGCCAACGTCCTGACTTTC
CDR3 protein: CASSLDRLAGSGANVLTF

J gene: TRBJ1-2
V gene: TRBV29-1
D gene: -
clone size: few
CDR3 DNA: TGCAGCGTTGCGGAGAACTATGGCTACACCTTC
CDR3 protein: CSVAENYGYTF

J gene: TRBJ1-2
V gene: TRBV29-1
D gene: -
clone size: few
CDR3 DNA: TGCAGCGTTTGGACGGCTATCAACTATGGCTACACCTTC
CDR3 protein: CSVWTAINYGYTF

J gene: TRBJ2-2
V gene: TRBV12-3/TRBV12-4
D gene: TRBD1
clone size: many
CDR3 DNA: TGTGCCAGCAGTCCGACAGGGGGCAGAACCGGGGAGCTGTTTTTT
CDR3 protein: CASSPTGGRTGELFF

J gene: TRBJ2-7
V gene: TRBV28
D gene: TRBD2
clone size: few
CDR3 DNA: TGTGCCAGCAGCCCCGGACTAGCGGTCCACTTC
CDR3 protein: CASSPGLAVHF

J gene: TRBJ1-5
V gene: TRBV7-8
D gene: -
clone size: many
CDR3 DNA: TGTGCCAGCAGCCACAGTGGGACTGGGAAAAATCAGCCCCAGCATTTT
CDR3 protein: CASSHSGTGKNQPQHF

J gene: TRBJ2-1
V gene: TRBV6-5
D gene: -
clone size: many
CDR3 DNA: TGTGCCAGCAGGCCCGGACATCGGGCAAGCGAGCAGTTCTTC
CDR3 protein: CASRPGHRASEQFF

J gene: TRBJ1-6
V gene: TRBV25-1
D gene: -
clone size: many
CDR3 DNA: TGTGCCAGCAGTCAACCACAGGTGACGGGGTCGAGGGCACCCCTCCACTTT
CDR3 protein: CASSQPQVTGSRAPLHF

J gene: TRBJ1-5
V gene: TRBV2
D gene: TRBD1
clone size: -
CDR3 DNA: TGTGCCAGCCATGCACAGGGGGCGCGTCAGCCCCAGCATTTT
CDR3 protein: CASHAQGARQPQHF

J gene: TRBJ2-2
V gene: TRBV14
D gene: -
clone size: many
CDR3 DNA: TGTGCCAGCAGCCGCGATTTAACGGGCACCGGGGAGCTGTTTTTT
CDR3 protein: CASSRDLTGTGELFF

J gene: TRBJ1-1
V gene: TRBV29-1
D gene: -
clone size: -
CDR3 DNA: TGCACCTGTAAGGGTTGGGGCACTGAAGCTTTCTTT
CDR3 protein: CTCKGWGTEAFF

J gene: TRBJ2-6
V gene: TRBV28
D gene: -
clone size: few
CDR3 DNA: TGTGCCGCCAGGCAGGCTTACAGGGCTGGGGCCAACGTCCTGACTTTC
CDR3 protein: CAARQAYRAGANVLTF

J gene: TRBJ2-7
V gene: TRBV5-5
D gene: TRBD2
clone size: -
CDR3 DNA: TGTGCCAGCAGCTTGGACTGGCGGGAGTCCTACGAGCAGTACTTC
CDR3 protein: CASSLDWRESYEQYF

J gene: TRBJ2-5
V gene: TRBV18
D gene: TRBD2
clone size: -
CDR3 DNA: TGTGCCAGCTCGCGTGCTATTCCGACTAGCGGGAAAGAGACCCAGTACTTC
CDR3 protein: CASSRAIPTSGKETQYF

J gene: TRBJ1-5
V gene: TRBV19
D gene: -
clone size: -
CDR3 DNA: TGTGCCAGTAGTAAAGACAGGAGGAGCAATCAGCCCCAGCATTTT
CDR3 protein: CASSKDRRSNQPQHF

J gene: TRBJ2-5
V gene: TRBV5-6
D gene: TRBD2
clone size: -
CDR3 DNA: TGTGCCAGCAGCTTGCTAGCGGGAGGATCCCAAGAGACCCAGTACTTC
CDR3 protein: CASSLLAGGSQETQYF

J gene: TRBJ2-3
V gene: TRBV4-1
D gene: TRBD2
clone size: few
CDR3 DNA: TGCGCCAGCAGCCAAGGTGGACTAGCGGGCAATACAGATACGCAGTATTTT
CDR3 protein: CASSQGGLAGNTDTQYF

J gene: TRBJ2-2
V gene: TRBV12-3/TRBV12-4
D gene: -
clone size: few
CDR3 DNA: TGTGCCAGCAGTGGGGGGTCGAACACCGGGGAGCTGTTTTTT
CDR3 protein: CASSGGSNTGELFF

J gene: TRBJ2-7
V gene: TRBV6-6
D gene: -
clone size: -
CDR3 DNA: TGTGCCAGCAGTTCCCCGGGACTCGGCTCCTACGAGCAGTACTTC
CDR3 protein: CASSSPGLGSYEQYF

J gene: TRBJ2-5
V gene: TRBV29-1
D gene: TRBD2
clone size: -
CDR3 DNA: TGCAGCGCCGCGGCTAGCGGGGGGGCGGGAGTTATGTACTTC
CDR3 protein: CSAAASGGAGVMYF

J gene: TRBJ1-1
V gene: TRBV3-1
D gene: -
clone size: -
CDR3 DNA: TGTGCCAGCAGCCCCGGGACAAAGAACACTGAAGCTTTCTTT
CDR3 protein: CASSPGTKNTEAFF

J gene: TRBJ1-6
V gene: TRBV20-1
D gene: -
clone size: few
CDR3 DNA: TGCAGTGCTCCCAGAGCCGTCAGGGATTCACCCCTCCACTTT
CDR3 protein: CSAPRAVRDSPLHF

J gene: TRBJ1-2
V gene: TRBV5-1
D gene: -
clone size: few
CDR3 DNA: TGCGCCAGCAGCTCCTTGGGCAGGGGACATGGCTACACCTTC
CDR3 protein: CASSSLGRGHGYTF

J gene: TRBJ2-7
V gene: TRBV5-4
D gene: -
clone size: few
CDR3 DNA: TGTGCCAGCAGCTTGGATATCAAAAACTACGAGCAGTACTTC
CDR3 protein: CASSLDIKNYEQYF

J gene: TRBJ2-3
V gene: TRBV18
D gene: -
clone size: once
CDR3 DNA: TGTGCCAGCTCCCAATCTTGGACGGAGAGACCTAGCACAGATACGCAGTATTTT
CDR3 protein: CASSQSWTERPSTDTQYF

J gene: TRBJ2-1
V gene: TRBV6-5
D gene: -
clone size: few
CDR3 DNA: TGTGCCAGCAGTTACTCTGGGGGAGTGGAGGTCGATGAGCAGTTCTTC
CDR3 protein: CASSYSGGVEVDEQFF

J gene: TRBJ2-7
V gene: TRBV9
D gene: -
clone size: -
CDR3 DNA: TGTGCCAGCAGCGTAGGGGCAGGGGCGTCCTACGAGCAGTACTTC
CDR3 protein: CASSVGAGASYEQYF

J gene: TRBJ2-2
V gene: TRBV6-5
D gene: TRBD1
clone size: few
CDR3 DNA: TGTGCCAGCAGCCTGGACAGGGGAAGCACCGGGGAGCTGTTTTTT
CDR3 protein: CASSLDRGSTGELFF